The rows below give T cell receptor beta chains drawn from one sample of a study of cytomegalovirus exposure and HLA in healthy donors. Sequenced by immunoSEQ multiplex PCR; TCRdb stores in-frame clones only, minus some. The sample consists of 200,000 to 300,000 clones, around 90% of them appearing once. Sequences were obtained from PBMCs. These TCRs come from a woman in her 30s in good health and CMV-seronegative. Each CDR3 is given with its conserved first and last residue. D genes are given only for firm matches. Size is stated for part of the rows, as once, few or many counts, or as a class when the clone is expanded.

j_call v_call d_call clone_size cdr3_aa cdr3_nt
TRBJ2-3 TRBV6-5 . . CASSLGEPLSTDTQYF TGTGCCAGCAGTTTGGGGGAGCCACTTAGCACAGATACGCAGTATTTT
TRBJ1-4 TRBV4-1 . . CASSQLGGADGKLFF TGCGCCAGCAGCCAACTTGGAGGGGCGGACGGAAAACTGTTTTTT
TRBJ1-2 TRBV19 TRBD1 . CASSTHSGTGNYGYTF TGTGCCAGTAGTACGCACTCAGGGACAGGGAACTATGGCTACACCTTC
TRBJ2-2 TRBV19 . once CASSIDRPVNTGELFF TGTGCCAGTAGTATAGATCGGCCAGTGAACACCGGGGAGCTGTTTTTT
TRBJ2-7 TRBV19 . . CASSPVGGPEGEQYF TGTGCCAGTAGCCCGGTCGGGGGGCCCGAGGGAGAGCAGTACTTC
TRBJ2-7 TRBV7-8 . . CASSLGLGSYEQYF TGTGCCAGCAGCTTAGGGCTTGGGTCCTACGAGCAGTACTTC
TRBJ2-5 TRBV2 . . CATARQQETQYF TGTGCCACCGCCAGACAGCAAGAGACCCAGTACTTC
TRBJ2-1 TRBV6-1 TRBD2 . CATLGLVSYNEQFF TGTGCCACCCTAGGACTAGTTTCCTACAATGAGCAGTTCTTC
TRBJ2-1 TRBV19 TRBD1 . CASLSAAGGNEQFF TGTGCCAGTCTCTCGGCGGCAGGGGGCAATGAGCAGTTCTTC
TRBJ1-2 TRBV6-1 TRBD1 . CASDTGGASYGYTF TGTGCCAGTGATACAGGGGGCGCGAGCTATGGCTACACCTTC
TRBJ2-5 TRBV6-5 . . CASSPGRGYQETQYF TGTGCCAGCAGCCCCGGCCGGGGCTACCAAGAGACCCAGTACTTC
TRBJ1-1 TRBV10-3 . . CAISHQTTGNTEAFF TGTGCCATCAGCCATCAAACGACAGGGAACACTGAAGCTTTCTTT
TRBJ2-2 TRBV6-1 . . CASIKGGLTGELFF TGTGCCAGCATAAAAGGGGGGTTAACCGGGGAGCTGTTTTTT
TRBJ1-2 TRBV6-6 . . CASSYSVGQGDGYTF TGTGCCAGCAGTTACTCGGTTGGGCAGGGAGATGGCTACACCTTC
TRBJ2-6 TRBV5-1 TRBD2 few CASSLATSSSGANVLTF TGCGCCAGCAGCTTGGCGACTAGCAGCTCTGGGGCCAACGTCCTGACTTTC
TRBJ2-7 TRBV11-1 TRBD1 once CASSATPPGQDYYEQYF TGTGCCAGCAGCGCTACCCCACCGGGACAGGATTACTACGAGCAGTACTTC
TRBJ2-1 TRBV15 . . CATTGHFYNEQFF TGTGCCACCACCGGACATTTCTACAATGAGCAGTTCTTC
TRBJ2-5 TRBV7-9 . . CASGGVGETQYF TGTGCCAGCGGAGGGGTGGGGGAGACCCAGTACTTC
TRBJ1-4 TRBV5-1 . . CASSLDGGLGEKLFF TGCGCCAGCAGCTTGGATGGCGGGTTGGGTGAAAAACTGTTTTTT
TRBJ2-1 TRBV9 TRBD1 . CASSQWTGSYNEQFF TGTGCCAGCAGCCAATGGACAGGTTCCTACAATGAGCAGTTCTTC
TRBJ2-7 TRBV10-3 . . CATLDEGPYEQYF TGTGCCACCTTAGACGAGGGCCCCTACGAGCAGTACTTC
TRBJ2-7 TRBV4-3 . . CASSQDRLEQYF TGCGCCAGCAGCCAAGATAGGCTCGAGCAGTACTTC
TRBJ1-4 TRBV18 . . CASSPPYKGATNEKLFF TGTGCCAGCTCACCACCGTATAAGGGAGCAACTAATGAAAAACTGTTTTTT
TRBJ2-1 TRBV5-1 TRBD1 . CASSLWGQGSSYNEQFF TGCGCCAGCAGCTTGTGGGGACAGGGGAGCTCCTACAATGAGCAGTTCTTC
TRBJ2-3 TRBV5-1 TRBD1 once CASSTPGGSDTQYF TGCGCCAGCAGCACGCCAGGGGGCTCAGATACGCAGTATTTT
TRBJ1-5 TRBV2 TRBD1 few CASSSPGGEYNQPQHF TGTGCCAGCAGTTCCCCAGGGGGCGAGTACAATCAGCCCCAGCATTTT
TRBJ2-1 TRBV11-2 TRBD1 . CASRRQGPLYNEQFF TGTGCCAGCAGGAGACAGGGCCCGCTCTACAATGAGCAGTTCTTC
TRBJ2-7 TRBV6-1 TRBD1 . CASRPTGDYEQYF TGTGCCAGCAGACCGACAGGGGATTACGAGCAGTACTTC